This is a list of T cell receptor beta chains from one sample in a study of CD8+CD57+ T cells in acquired aplastic anemia. TCRdb passed the reads through MiXCR, listing each CDR3 protein once. The table shows about 100,000 distinct CDR3 sequences, with approximately 48% occurring only once. The material sequenced was sorted CD4+, CD8+, or CD8+CD57+ T cells (not recorded which) from PBMCs. The receptor set was obtained from a human donor in good health, serving as a control. CDR3s include the opening cysteine and the closing phenylalanine or tryptophan. D genes are given only for firm matches. Size tells how often a clone was seen (once, few, many) or the class of an expanded clone, and some rows leave it out.

CDR3 DNA: TGCGCCAGCAGCCAAGGACTCTTAGGGGGCGGGTATGGCTACACCTTC; CDR3 protein: CASSQGLLGGGYGYTF; J gene: TRBJ1-2; D gene: TRBD1; V gene: TRBV4-3; clone size: many
CDR3 DNA: TGTGCTAGAGGGGGGAGCGGGGGGAGCTCCTACAATGAGCAGTTCTTC; CDR3 protein: CARGGSGGSSYNEQFF; J gene: TRBJ2-1; D gene: TRBD2; V gene: TRBV25-1; clone size: NA
CDR3 DNA: TGTGCCACCAGTGACGGGTACAATGAGCAGTTCTTC; CDR3 protein: CATSDGYNEQFF; J gene: TRBJ2-1; D gene: NA; V gene: TRBV24-1; clone size: NA
CDR3 DNA: TGCAGCGCAAACCCGACAGGGATTCTCTACAATGAGCAGTATTTT; CDR3 protein: CSANPTGILYNEQYF; J gene: TRBJ2-3; D gene: TRBD1; V gene: TRBV29-1; clone size: NA
CDR3 DNA: TGCAGCGTGGATGGACAGGCCACTTATGGCTACACCTTC; CDR3 protein: CSVDGQATYGYTF; J gene: TRBJ1-2; D gene: TRBD1; V gene: TRBV29-1; clone size: NA
CDR3 DNA: TGTGCCAGCAGTGAGGGCCGCCAGTCGGTGGGGGAAGAGACCCAGTACTTC; CDR3 protein: CASSEGRQSVGEETQYF; J gene: TRBJ2-5; D gene: NA; V gene: TRBV25-1; clone size: NA
CDR3 DNA: TGTGCCACTTCCAGGGTTGAGGGCACTGAAGCTTTCTTT; CDR3 protein: CATSRVEGTEAFF; J gene: TRBJ1-1; D gene: NA; V gene: TRBV15; clone size: medium-sized
CDR3 DNA: TGTGCCAGCGGGAAGGATGGCTACACCTTC; CDR3 protein: CASGKDGYTF; J gene: TRBJ1-2; D gene: NA; V gene: TRBV6-6; clone size: NA
CDR3 DNA: TGTGCCAGGAGGGACAGATCCTACGAGCAGTACTTC; CDR3 protein: CARRDRSYEQYF; J gene: TRBJ2-7; D gene: TRBD1; V gene: TRBV7-2; clone size: NA
CDR3 DNA: TGCGCCAGCAGCTCCGGGACAGGGGGCGATCACGAGACCCAGTACTTC; CDR3 protein: CASSSGTGGDHETQYF; J gene: TRBJ2-5; D gene: TRBD1; V gene: TRBV5-1; clone size: many
CDR3 DNA: TGTGCCAGCAGCGGACTAGCGGGGACTGGTGAGACCCAGTACTTC; CDR3 protein: CASSGLAGTGETQYF; J gene: TRBJ2-5; D gene: TRBD2; V gene: TRBV5-3; clone size: NA
CDR3 DNA: TGTGCCAGCAGCGGGCCGCGAGGGGTAAAGGACAGCCCCTATGGCTACACCTTC; CDR3 protein: CASSGPRGVKDSPYGYTF; J gene: TRBJ1-2; D gene: NA; V gene: TRBV11-1; clone size: NA
CDR3 DNA: TGTGCCACCCGGGCGTCCGCGAACACCGGGGAGCTGTTTTTT; CDR3 protein: CATRASANTGELFF; J gene: TRBJ2-2; D gene: NA; V gene: TRBV2; clone size: once
CDR3 DNA: TGTGCCAGCAGTGTTTGGGTAGAGACCCAGTACTTC; CDR3 protein: CASSVWVETQYF; J gene: TRBJ2-5; D gene: NA; V gene: TRBV6-2/TRBV6-3; clone size: NA
CDR3 DNA: TGTGCCACCAGCAGAGATCTGAGACGGAGATTCCCCAACTATGGCTACACCTTC; CDR3 protein: CATSRDLRRRFPNYGYTF; J gene: TRBJ1-2; D gene: NA; V gene: TRBV15; clone size: once
CDR3 DNA: TGTGCCAGCAGCTCGGCCGGTCGGGGGAACAATGAGCAGTTCTTC; CDR3 protein: CASSSAGRGNNEQFF; J gene: TRBJ2-1; D gene: NA; V gene: TRBV7-3; clone size: many
CDR3 DNA: TGTGCCAGCAGCCGACTAGCGGGGGGGCAGGAGACCCAGTACTTC; CDR3 protein: CASSRLAGGQETQYF; J gene: TRBJ2-5; D gene: TRBD2; V gene: TRBV2; clone size: many
CDR3 DNA: TGCAGTGCACGGGACATTTCGAGCTCCTACGAGCAGTACTTC; CDR3 protein: CSARDISSSYEQYF; J gene: TRBJ2-7; D gene: NA; V gene: TRBV20-1; clone size: many
CDR3 DNA: TGTGCCAGCAGCTTAGATCCGGGACAGATATACGAGCAGTACTTC; CDR3 protein: CASSLDPGQIYEQYF; J gene: TRBJ2-7; D gene: TRBD1; V gene: TRBV11-2; clone size: NA
CDR3 DNA: TGTGCCAGTAGTATAGTGGGACAGGGGCCCTACGAGCAGTACTTC; CDR3 protein: CASSIVGQGPYEQYF; J gene: TRBJ2-7; D gene: TRBD1; V gene: TRBV19; clone size: once
CDR3 DNA: TGTGCCAGCAGCTTGGATCGGGCAGGGTCAGATACGCAGTATTTT; CDR3 protein: CASSLDRAGSDTQYF; J gene: TRBJ2-3; D gene: NA; V gene: TRBV5-4; clone size: few
CDR3 DNA: TGTGCCAGTAGTATTTCGGCAGGGAGCAATCAGCCCCAGCATTTT; CDR3 protein: CASSISAGSNQPQHF; J gene: TRBJ1-5; D gene: NA; V gene: TRBV19; clone size: many
CDR3 DNA: TGTGCCACCAGTGGGGGGCGAGAACAGCCCCAGCATTTT; CDR3 protein: CATSGGREQPQHF; J gene: TRBJ1-5; D gene: NA; V gene: TRBV24-1; clone size: NA
CDR3 DNA: TGTGCCAGCAGTTTCCTAAGGAGCGGGGGGGTGAATGAGCAGTTCTTC; CDR3 protein: CASSFLRSGGVNEQFF; J gene: TRBJ2-1; D gene: TRBD2; V gene: TRBV27; clone size: NA
CDR3 DNA: TGTGCCAGTAGAACCGGACAGGGTAGCGACGAGCAGTACTTC; CDR3 protein: CASRTGQGSDEQYF; J gene: TRBJ2-7; D gene: TRBD1; V gene: TRBV19; clone size: NA
CDR3 DNA: TGTGCCAGTAGTAGAGACAGGGGGGGGAATCAGCCCCAGCATTTT; CDR3 protein: CASSRDRGGNQPQHF; J gene: TRBJ1-5; D gene: TRBD1; V gene: TRBV19; clone size: NA
CDR3 DNA: TGCAGTGCTAGCAAGGGAGGGACAGTTACCTACGAGCAGTACTTC; CDR3 protein: CSASKGGTVTYEQYF; J gene: TRBJ2-7; D gene: NA; V gene: TRBV20-1; clone size: many
CDR3 DNA: TGTGCCTGGAGTTTCGGACAGGGGAGCACTGAAGCTTTCTTT; CDR3 protein: CAWSFGQGSTEAFF; J gene: TRBJ1-1; D gene: TRBD1; V gene: TRBV30; clone size: NA
CDR3 DNA: TGTGCCAGCAGCCGCAGGGCTGACACTGAAGCTTTCTTT; CDR3 protein: CASSRRADTEAFF; J gene: TRBJ1-1; D gene: NA; V gene: TRBV9; clone size: NA
CDR3 DNA: TGTGCCAGCAGTACCTGGACATCCAACGGTGGCTACACCTTC; CDR3 protein: CASSTWTSNGGYTF; J gene: TRBJ1-2; D gene: NA; V gene: TRBV6-1; clone size: many
CDR3 DNA: TGTGCCAGTACGCTAGGAGGGAGGGCTAGCACAGATACGCAGTATTTT; CDR3 protein: CASTLGGRASTDTQYF; J gene: TRBJ2-3; D gene: TRBD2; V gene: TRBV19; clone size: NA
CDR3 DNA: TGTGCCAGCAGCCGGGACAGGGCGCAAGAGACCCAGTACTTC; CDR3 protein: CASSRDRAQETQYF; J gene: TRBJ2-5; D gene: TRBD1; V gene: TRBV7-2; clone size: NA
CDR3 DNA: TGCGCCAGCAGCCAAGACCCGGGTGAGTACACTGAAGCTTTCTTT; CDR3 protein: CASSQDPGEYTEAFF; J gene: TRBJ1-1; D gene: NA; V gene: TRBV4-1; clone size: many
CDR3 DNA: TGTGCCAGCAGCTGGCCGTTCGGGGAGACCCAGTACTTC; CDR3 protein: CASSWPFGETQYF; J gene: TRBJ2-5; D gene: NA; V gene: TRBV7-2; clone size: NA
CDR3 DNA: TGTGCCTGGAGCCCCGTGGGCACTATCTATGGCTACACCTTC; CDR3 protein: CAWSPVGTIYGYTF; J gene: TRBJ1-2; D gene: NA; V gene: TRBV30; clone size: many
CDR3 DNA: TGTGCCAGCGGGACAGGCCGGGATTCACCCCTCCACTTT; CDR3 protein: CASGTGRDSPLHF; J gene: TRBJ1-6; D gene: TRBD1; V gene: TRBV6-1; clone size: NA
CDR3 DNA: TGTGCCAGCAGTCTCAACCCCTACACCGACAATGAGCAGTTCTTC; CDR3 protein: CASSLNPYTDNEQFF; J gene: TRBJ2-1; D gene: NA; V gene: TRBV12-3/TRBV12-4; clone size: many
CDR3 DNA: TGTGCCAGCAGTGGGGGGGGCAGGGGCCAGCCCCAGCATTTT; CDR3 protein: CASSGGGRGQPQHF; J gene: TRBJ1-5; D gene: NA; V gene: TRBV25-1; clone size: NA
CDR3 DNA: TGTGCCAGCAGCTTAGCGGGAGACGGGGAGCTGTTTTTT; CDR3 protein: CASSLAGDGELFF; J gene: TRBJ2-2; D gene: NA; V gene: TRBV7-9; clone size: many
CDR3 DNA: TGTGCCAGCAGCGATGGACAGGGGGCCTACGAGCAGTACTTC; CDR3 protein: CASSDGQGAYEQYF; J gene: TRBJ2-7; D gene: TRBD1; V gene: TRBV7-9; clone size: many
CDR3 DNA: TGTGCCAGCAGCTCCCCGGGACAGGCCGAAAATGAGCAGTTCTTC; CDR3 protein: CASSSPGQAENEQFF; J gene: TRBJ2-1; D gene: TRBD1; V gene: TRBV5-6; clone size: many
CDR3 DNA: TGTGCCAGCAGCTCAACCCTAGTGGGCATCCTGACCCAGTACTTC; CDR3 protein: CASSSTLVGILTQYF; J gene: TRBJ2-5; D gene: NA; V gene: TRBV3-1; clone size: many
CDR3 DNA: TGTGCCAGCAGCGTAGAAGACAGAGGAGAGTTGTACGAGCAGTACTTC; CDR3 protein: CASSVEDRGELYEQYF; J gene: TRBJ2-7; D gene: NA; V gene: TRBV9; clone size: many